This record concerns one TCR beta chain sequence. Antigen specificity is unknown. The data belong to a study of CD8+CD57+ T cells in acquired aplastic anemia. On the study more broadly: Each DNA sample taken from sorted CD4+ and CD8+ cells came to approximately 3.3 ug on average.

General study results and limits: CD8+ Simpson's diversity did not differ significantly between patients and controls. Fewer than 35 CD8+ CDR3 sequences occurred in both the patients and the controls.

CDR3 length equals 11 residues. Germline CDR1 SGHDN, CDR2 FVKESK. Trimming took 3 bases from V and 9 from J, leaving 6 bases between them. TCR beta VDJ combinations and CDR3 sequences were profiled from genomic DNA. TCRdb itself ran the reads through MiXCR, one entry per CDR3 protein. The data contain about 150,000 distinct CDR3 sequences, about 48% of them singletons. Sequencing was done on patients that had shown CD8+CD57+ cell expansion by flow cytometry. Patients were treatment-naive when blood was sampled. The chain is built from TRBV14 and TRBJ1-3; D remains unclear. This sequence was found in a human donor with aplastic anemia. The sequenced sample consisted of sorted CD4+, CD8+, or CD8+CD57+ T cells (not recorded which) from PBMCs. The CDR3 DNA reads as TGTGCCAGCAGCCAGAGGAGCACCATATATTTT. Translation: CASSQRSTIYF.